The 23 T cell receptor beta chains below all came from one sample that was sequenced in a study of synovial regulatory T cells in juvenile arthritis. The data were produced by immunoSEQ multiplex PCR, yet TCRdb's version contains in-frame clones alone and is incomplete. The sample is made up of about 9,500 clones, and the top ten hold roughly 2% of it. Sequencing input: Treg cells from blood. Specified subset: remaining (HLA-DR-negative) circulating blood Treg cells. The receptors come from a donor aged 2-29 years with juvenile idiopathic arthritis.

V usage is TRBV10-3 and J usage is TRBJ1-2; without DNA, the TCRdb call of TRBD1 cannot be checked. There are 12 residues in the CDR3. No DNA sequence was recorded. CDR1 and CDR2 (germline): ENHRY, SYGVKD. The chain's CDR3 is CAIDRGYYGYTF.

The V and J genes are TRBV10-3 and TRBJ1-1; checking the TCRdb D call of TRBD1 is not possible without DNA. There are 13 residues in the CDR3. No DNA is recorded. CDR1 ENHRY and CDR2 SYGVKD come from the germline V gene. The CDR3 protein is CAISERQSTEAFF.

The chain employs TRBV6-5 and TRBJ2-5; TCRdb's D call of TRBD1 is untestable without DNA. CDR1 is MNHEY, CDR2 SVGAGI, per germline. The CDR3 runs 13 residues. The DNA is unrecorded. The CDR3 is CATGVGQQETQYF.

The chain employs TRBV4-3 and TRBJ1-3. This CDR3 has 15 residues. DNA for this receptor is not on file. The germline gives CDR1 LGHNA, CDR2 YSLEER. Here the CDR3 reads CASSGLGGSGNTIYF.

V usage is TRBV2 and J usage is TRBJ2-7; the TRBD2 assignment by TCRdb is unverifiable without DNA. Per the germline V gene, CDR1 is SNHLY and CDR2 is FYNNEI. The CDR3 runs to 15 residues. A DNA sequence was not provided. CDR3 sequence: CASSETTYGSGEQYF.

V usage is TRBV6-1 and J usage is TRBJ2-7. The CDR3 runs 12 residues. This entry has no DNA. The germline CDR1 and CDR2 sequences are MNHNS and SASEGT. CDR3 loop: CASSEIKGEQYF.

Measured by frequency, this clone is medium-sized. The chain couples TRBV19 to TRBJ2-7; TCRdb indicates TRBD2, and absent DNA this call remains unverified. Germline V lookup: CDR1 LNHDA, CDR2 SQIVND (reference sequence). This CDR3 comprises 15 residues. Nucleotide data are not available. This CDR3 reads CASSISGTPAYEQYF.

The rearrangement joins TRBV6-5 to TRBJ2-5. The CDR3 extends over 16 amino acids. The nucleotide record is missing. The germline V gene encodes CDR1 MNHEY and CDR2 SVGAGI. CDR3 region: CASSYPVLGGAGAQYF.

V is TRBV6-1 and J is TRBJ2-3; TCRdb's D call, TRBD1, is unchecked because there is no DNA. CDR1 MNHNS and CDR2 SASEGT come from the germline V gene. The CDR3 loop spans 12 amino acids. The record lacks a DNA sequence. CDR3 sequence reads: CASSEGTDTQYF.

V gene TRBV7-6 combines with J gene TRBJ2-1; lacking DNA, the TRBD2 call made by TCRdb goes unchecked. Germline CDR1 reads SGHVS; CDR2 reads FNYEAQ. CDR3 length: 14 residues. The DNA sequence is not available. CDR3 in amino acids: CASSLARREGEQFF. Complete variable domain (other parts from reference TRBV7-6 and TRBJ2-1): GAGVSQSPRYKVTKRGQDVALRCDPISGHVSLYWYRQALGQGPEFLTYFNYEAQQDKSGLPNDRFSAERPEGSISTLTIQRTEQRDSAMYRCASSLARREGEQFFGPGTRLTVL.

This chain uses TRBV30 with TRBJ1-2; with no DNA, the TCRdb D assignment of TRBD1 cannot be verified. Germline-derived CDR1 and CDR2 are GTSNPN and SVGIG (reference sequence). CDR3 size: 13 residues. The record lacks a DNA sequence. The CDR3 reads CAWRGQFNYGYTF.

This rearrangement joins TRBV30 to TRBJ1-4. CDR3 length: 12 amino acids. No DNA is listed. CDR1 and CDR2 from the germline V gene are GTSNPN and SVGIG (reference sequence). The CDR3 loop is CAWSARNEKLFF.

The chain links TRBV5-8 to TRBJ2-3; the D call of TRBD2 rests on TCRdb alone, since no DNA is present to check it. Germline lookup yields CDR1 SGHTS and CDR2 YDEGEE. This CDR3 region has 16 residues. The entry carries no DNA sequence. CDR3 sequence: CASSLGSGARTDTQYF.

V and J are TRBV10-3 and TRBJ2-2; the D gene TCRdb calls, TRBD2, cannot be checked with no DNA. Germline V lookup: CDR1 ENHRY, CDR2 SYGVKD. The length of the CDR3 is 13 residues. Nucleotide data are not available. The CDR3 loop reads CAISDRGTGELFF.

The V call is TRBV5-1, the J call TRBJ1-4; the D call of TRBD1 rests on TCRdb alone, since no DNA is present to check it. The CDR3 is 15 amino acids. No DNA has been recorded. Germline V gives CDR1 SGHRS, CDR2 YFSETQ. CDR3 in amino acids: CASSPGQALIEKLFF. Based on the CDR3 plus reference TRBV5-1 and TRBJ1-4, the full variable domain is KAGVTQTPRYLIKTRGQQVTLSCSPISGHRSVSWYQQTPGQGLQFLFEYFSETQRNKGNFPGRFSGRQFSNSRSEMNVSTLELGDSALYLCASSPGQALIEKLFFGSGTQLSVL.

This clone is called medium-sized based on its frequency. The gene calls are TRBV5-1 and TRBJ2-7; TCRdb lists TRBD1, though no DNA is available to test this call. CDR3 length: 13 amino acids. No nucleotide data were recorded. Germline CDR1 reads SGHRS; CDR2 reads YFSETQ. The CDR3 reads CASSSTGLYEQYF.

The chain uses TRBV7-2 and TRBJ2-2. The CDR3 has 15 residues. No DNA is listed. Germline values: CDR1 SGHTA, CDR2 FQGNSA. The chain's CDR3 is CASSLAGVGAGELFF.

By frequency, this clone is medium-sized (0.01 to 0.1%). Here the CDR3 reads CASSTQGNSGNTIYF. The rearrangement joins TRBV13 to TRBJ1-3; TCRdb picks TRBD1, but there is no DNA to check that call. The germline V gene encodes CDR1 PRHDT and CDR2 FYEKMQ (reference sequence). The CDR3 loop spans 15 amino acids. The entry carries no DNA sequence.

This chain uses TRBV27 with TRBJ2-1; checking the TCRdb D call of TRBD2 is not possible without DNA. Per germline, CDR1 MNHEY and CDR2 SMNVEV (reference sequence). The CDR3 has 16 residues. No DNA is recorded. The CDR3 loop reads CASRRPGLAPYNEQFF.

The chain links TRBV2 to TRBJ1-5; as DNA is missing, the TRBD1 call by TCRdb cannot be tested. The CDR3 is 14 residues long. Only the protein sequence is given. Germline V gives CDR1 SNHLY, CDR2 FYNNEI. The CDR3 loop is CASRATGFKQPQHF.

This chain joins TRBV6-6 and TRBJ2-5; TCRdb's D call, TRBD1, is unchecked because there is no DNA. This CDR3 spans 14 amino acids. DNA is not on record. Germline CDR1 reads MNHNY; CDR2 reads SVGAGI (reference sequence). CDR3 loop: CASKTRQVQETQYF.

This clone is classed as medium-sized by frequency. CDR3 residues: CASRGGQGGTDTQYF. This chain connects TRBV6-6 to TRBJ2-3; TCRdb gives TRBD1 as the D gene, but with no DNA this cannot be confirmed. CDR1 and CDR2 (germline): MNHNY, SVGAGI (reference sequence). The length of the CDR3 is 15 residues. The record lacks a DNA sequence.

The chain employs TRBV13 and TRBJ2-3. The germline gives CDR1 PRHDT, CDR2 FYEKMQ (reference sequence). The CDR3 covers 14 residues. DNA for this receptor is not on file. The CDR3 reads CASSPGGVGYTQYF.